The 26 T cell receptor beta chains in this list originate from one sample, sequenced in a study of T cell responses to AZD1222 COVID-19 vaccine (dated by TCRdb to about 2021). The receptor library was made with the immunoSEQ multiplex PCR assay. TCRdb took over this immuneACCESS table, retaining in-frame rearrangements with V and J assigned. Such tables are incomplete; in checked studies, under half of the missing clones stem from an unresolved V gene, and the remainder is unexplained. The sample records over 130,000 clones, around 90% of which are singletons. The ten largest clones represent approximately 4.7% of the sample. In light of the paper, this sample's time point label describes: baseline before first vaccination. Specimen: peripheral blood, collected on day 0 of AZD1222 vaccination. These receptors were collected from an adult in good health.

The chain combines TRBV28 with TRBJ2-7; D gene uncertain. The germline CDR1 and CDR2 sequences are MDHEN and SYDVKM. The CDR3 has 11 residues. Trimming cost V 2 bases and J 7 bases, with 6 bases left between them. The CDR3 DNA is TGTGCCAGCAGTTTAAGTCGAGAGCAGTACTTC. This codes for CASSLSREQYF.

Worth noting for this clone: This same CDR3 is encoded by further DNA sequences in the sample. The chain has TRBV6-1 and TRBJ2-5; TRBD2 agrees at 12 bases. In germline, CDR1 is MNHNS, CDR2 SASEGT. The V and J ends lost 2 bases and 4 bases, in that order; junction bases with no gene match: 2. The CDR3 is made up of 15 amino acids. The DNA for the CDR3 is TGTGCCAGCAGTGAACTAGCGGGAGGGCCAGAGACCCAGTACTTC. It is translated as CASSELAGGPETQYF.

In this sample, this clone turned up once. The genes are TRBV6-5 and TRBJ2-7, with 8 nucleotides matching TRBD1. CDR1 and CDR2 from the germline V gene are MNHEY and SVGAGI. Trimming at V came to 5 bases and at J to 0 bases, leaving 6 bases not matched to a gene. This CDR3 spans 15 amino acids. The CDR3 region has the DNA TGTGCCAGCAGTCGGGACAGGTTCGGCTCCTACGAGCAGTACTTC. It yields the protein CASSRDRFGSYEQYF.

This clone was seen more than once but under ten times. The rearrangement links TRBV11-2 to TRBJ2-1; D may be TRBD1 (6 bases). V lost 2 bases, J lost 5 bases, and 13 bases lay in between. Germline V gene lookup returns CDR1 SGHAT and CDR2 FQNNGV. CDR3 length: 15 amino acids. The CDR3 sequence: CASSLQGPLNNEQFF. In DNA form, the CDR3 reads TGTGCCAGCAGCTTACAGGGGCCCCTAAACAATGAGCAGTTCTTC. The full variable domain, in which reference TRBV11-2 and TRBJ2-1 provide the parts outside the CDR3, is EAGVAQSPRYKIIEKRQSVAFWCNPISGHATLYWYQQILGQGPKLLIQFQNNGVVDDSQLPKDRFSAERLKGVDSTLKIQPAKLEDSAVYLCASSLQGPLNNEQFFGPGTRLTVL.

The chain recombines TRBV5-4 with TRBJ2-2, with 12 bases fitting TRBD2. The CDR3 is 20 residues long. The junction had 15 bases not matched to a gene; V was cut back by 1 base and J by 5 bases. Germline V gene sequence: CDR1 SGHNT, CDR2 YYREEE (reference sequence). As DNA, the CDR3 is TGTGCCAGCAGCTTGACCTCGACTAGCGGGAGTTGGTCTGGGACCGGGGAGCTGTTTTTT. It is translated as CASSLTSTSGSWSGTGELFF.

In its sample, this clone was seen once. The CDR3 DNA reads as TGTGCCAGCAGTGAACGGGGGAAGGGGGCGGAAGCTTTCTTT. Residues: CASSERGKGAEAFF. V usage is TRBV6-1 and J usage is TRBJ1-1, with 7 bases lining up with TRBD1. The germline CDR1 and CDR2 sequences are MNHNS and SASEGT. Trimming at V came to 2 bases and at J to 8 bases, leaving 8 bases not matched to a gene. The CDR3 consists of 14 residues.

The chain has TRBV19 and TRBJ1-1, with D perhaps matching TRBD1 (6 bases). The V gene's germline CDR1 is LNHDA and CDR2 SQIVND (reference sequence). The CDR3 has 13 residues. Trimming cost V 2 bases and J 5 bases, with 9 bases left between them. CDR3 residues: CASSIRGITEAFF. CDR3 coding DNA: TGTGCCAGTAGTATAAGGGGGATAACTGAAGCTTTCTTT.

The V and J genes are TRBV3-1 (or the pseudogene TRBV3-2) and TRBJ2-1, with 9 bases aligning to TRBD2. The CDR3 runs to 15 residues. J lost 5 bases, V lost 4 bases, and 6 bases had no gene match. Germline assignment: CDR1 LGHDT and CDR2 YNNKEL (reference sequence). The CDR3 DNA is TGTGCCAGCAGCCTAGCGGGAGACCCCCACAATGAGCAGTTCTTC. Translation: CASSLAGDPHNEQFF.

The rearrangement links TRBV4-1 to TRBJ1-4; D not resolved. CDR1 and CDR2 from the germline V gene are MGHRA and YSYEKL. There are 14 residues in the CDR3. V shed 1 base and J shed 8 bases, with 11 bases lying between them. The CDR3 sequence: CASSQGVEVEKLFF. The CDR3 DNA reads as TGCGCCAGCAGCCAAGGGGTCGAAGTCGAAAAACTGTTTTTT.

This chain links TRBV5-4 with TRBJ1-2; 7 nucleotides agree with TRBD1. CDR1 is SGHNT and CDR2 is YYREEE in the germline V gene (reference sequence). The V and J ends lost 3 bases and 5 bases, in that order; junction bases with no gene match: 10. The CDR3 runs to 15 residues. DNA for the CDR3: TGTGCCAGCAGCTCGAACAGGGGAGGGGATTATGGCTACACCTTC. Protein sequence: CASSSNRGGDYGYTF.

In DNA, the CDR3 is TGTGCCAGCTCATCCCCCGGAGGGGCTGGAAACACCATATATTTT. As protein: CASSSPGGAGNTIYF. The chain is built from TRBV18 and TRBJ1-3; D possibly corresponds to TRBD1 (5 bases). V was shortened by 5 bases and J by 2 bases, with 13 bases between the two germline ends. The CDR3 extends over 15 amino acids. Germline CDR1 and CDR2: KGHSH and LQKENI.

The genes are TRBV27 and TRBJ2-7, with TRBD2 matching 7 bases. Germline CDR1 is MNHEY and CDR2 is SMNVEV (reference sequence). Trimming took 6 bases from V and 2 from J; bases not matched to a gene: 19. This CDR3 has 18 amino acids. CDR3 DNA: TGTGCCAGCAGCCCCCTTCTTGCGGGAGATAACCGGGCCTACGAGCAGTACTTC. Amino acids: CASSPLLAGDNRAYEQYF.

The chain employs TRBV6-2 or TRBV6-3 and TRBJ1-5; the D is unclear. The germline V gene has CDR1 MNHEY and CDR2 SVGEGT. Deletions cut 0 bases from V and 3 bases from J, with 15 bases between. This CDR3 has 17 amino acids. The CDR3 protein is CASSYSNIELTNQPQHF. DNA of the CDR3: TGTGCCAGCAGTTACTCGAACATCGAACTGACCAATCAGCCCCAGCATTTT.

This chain uses TRBV28 with TRBJ1-1; D is undetermined. Germline values: CDR1 MDHEN, CDR2 SYDVKM. The CDR3 spans 15 residues. Deletions cut 5 bases from V and 2 bases from J, with 15 bases between. DNA for the CDR3: TGTGCCAGCAGTCCCCCACAGAGAGCCAACACTGAAGCTTTCTTT. This sequence encodes CASSPPQRANTEAFF.

This sequence joins TRBV6-6 and TRBJ2-3; D possibly corresponds to TRBD2 (5 bases). Germline CDR1 is MNHNY and CDR2 is SVGAGI (reference sequence). Trimming removed 0 bases at V and 8 bases at J, with 9 bases between. The CDR3 totals 13 residues. The CDR3 nucleotides read TGTGCCAGCAGTTACTCGGCGGGCGGTACGCAGTATTTT. Amino acid sequence: CASSYSAGGTQYF.

The chain links TRBV2 to TRBJ1-1; D is unresolved. This CDR3 has 12 residues. CDR1 is SNHLY and CDR2 is FYNNEI in the germline V gene. V was cut by 5 bases and J by 11 bases, with 15 bases left in between. This CDR3 is CASSFSAGKAFF. CDR3 bases: TGTGCCAGCAGTTTTTCAGCGGGGAAGGCTTTCTTT.

This sequence joins TRBV5-5 and TRBJ2-2; D may be TRBD2 (6 bases). V was clipped by 4 bases and J by 1 base, with 11 bases between them. The V gene's germline CDR1 is SGHKS and CDR2 YYEKEE (reference sequence). This CDR3 comprises 15 residues. CDR3 DNA: TGTGCCAGCAGCACCGGGACTGTGAACACCGGGGAGCTGTTTTTT. As protein: CASSTGTVNTGELFF.

This clone has just a few counts. This chain joins TRBV5-1 and TRBJ2-7, with D perhaps matching TRBD1 (5 bases). The V and J ends lost 2 bases and 3 bases respectively, with 15 bases between them. CDR3 length equals 15 residues. Per the germline V gene, CDR1 is SGHRS and CDR2 is YFSETQ. The CDR3 loop is CASSLPGNSGYEQYF. DNA of the CDR3: TGCGCCAGCAGCTTACCAGGGAATTCGGGCTACGAGCAGTACTTC.

This clone has just one count. J is TRBJ1-5 and V is TRBV7-9, with TRBD1 as a possible D gene (6 bases). Trimming took off 4 bases at V and 9 bases at J, with 13 bases between the two ends. Germline V gene lookup returns CDR1 SEHNR and CDR2 FQNEAQ (reference sequence). The CDR3 has 13 amino acids. CDR3 bases: TGTGCCAGCAGCTCAGGACAGCAGGGGCCCCAGCATTTT. Translating gives CASSSGQQGPQHF.

The CDR3 DNA is TGTGCCAGCAGTTTAGGGGCAGGTTATAGCAATCAGCCCCAGCATTTT. Translated, it gives CASSLGAGYSNQPQHF. The V gene is TRBV28, the J gene TRBJ1-5; TRBD1 is a possible D gene (5 bases). This CDR3 has 16 residues. Trimming removed 2 bases at V and 0 bases at J, with 11 bases between. Germline V gene sequence: CDR1 MDHEN, CDR2 SYDVKM.

V usage is TRBV7-2 and J usage is TRBJ2-1; TRBD1 agrees at 7 bases. This CDR3 spans 14 amino acids. V shed 7 bases and J 3 bases; nucleotides not matched to a gene: 6. The germline V gene encodes CDR1 SGHTA and CDR2 FQGNSA. The CDR3 region is CASTPTGIYNEQFF. The CDR3 DNA sequence: TGTGCCAGCACCCCGACAGGGATCTACAATGAGCAGTTCTTC.

This clone was recorded a few times. The chain is built from TRBV2 and TRBJ1-3, with D tentatively TRBD1 (5 bases). The CDR3 contains 13 residues. Germline V gene lookup returns CDR1 SNHLY and CDR2 FYNNEI. Trimming took off 5 bases at V and 3 bases at J, with 8 bases between the two ends. DNA for the CDR3: TGTGCCAGCAGTACAGGTCTTGGAAACACCATATATTTT. Residues: CASSTGLGNTIYF.

The gene calls are TRBV2 and TRBJ1-1; D is perhaps TRBD1 (5 bases). V was trimmed by 7 bases and J by 1 base, leaving 10 bases between them. The germline V gene has CDR1 SNHLY and CDR2 FYNNEI. The CDR3 sequence is 13 residues long. CDR3 sequence reads: CASTQGGNTEAFF. In nucleotides, the CDR3 is TGTGCCAGCACCCAGGGTGGGAACACTGAAGCTTTCTTT.

This chain joins TRBV7-2 and TRBJ2-3; D may be TRBD1 (6 bases). Trimming pared 3 bases from V and 6 bases from J, leaving 13 bases between. Germline V gene lookup returns CDR1 SGHTA and CDR2 FQGNSA. CDR3 length: 14 amino acids. The CDR3 DNA sequence: TGTGCCAGCAGCTTTAACAGGGTTGCGGATACGCAGTATTTT. It encodes CASSFNRVADTQYF.

This clone was detected only a few times. The chain is built from TRBV5-4 and TRBJ1-1; 8 nucleotides agree with TRBD1. With V trimmed by 3 bases and J by 1 base, 8 bases remained unmatched. Germline V gives CDR1 SGHNT, CDR2 YYREEE (reference sequence). This CDR3 is 16 amino acids long. The CDR3 region is CASSSRSGTGNTEAFF. The CDR3 DNA is TGTGCCAGCAGCTCTCGGTCCGGGACAGGGAACACTGAAGCTTTCTTT.

The rearrangement links TRBV2 to TRBJ1-5, with 7 bases identical to TRBD1. The CDR3 has 16 residues. CDR1 and CDR2 (germline): SNHLY, FYNNEI. V was clipped by 1 base and J by 2 bases; unmatched bases: 5. This CDR3 reads CASSEGFRGGNQPQHF. The CDR3 DNA reads as TGTGCCAGCAGTGAAGGTTTCAGGGGGGGCAATCAGCCCCAGCATTTT.